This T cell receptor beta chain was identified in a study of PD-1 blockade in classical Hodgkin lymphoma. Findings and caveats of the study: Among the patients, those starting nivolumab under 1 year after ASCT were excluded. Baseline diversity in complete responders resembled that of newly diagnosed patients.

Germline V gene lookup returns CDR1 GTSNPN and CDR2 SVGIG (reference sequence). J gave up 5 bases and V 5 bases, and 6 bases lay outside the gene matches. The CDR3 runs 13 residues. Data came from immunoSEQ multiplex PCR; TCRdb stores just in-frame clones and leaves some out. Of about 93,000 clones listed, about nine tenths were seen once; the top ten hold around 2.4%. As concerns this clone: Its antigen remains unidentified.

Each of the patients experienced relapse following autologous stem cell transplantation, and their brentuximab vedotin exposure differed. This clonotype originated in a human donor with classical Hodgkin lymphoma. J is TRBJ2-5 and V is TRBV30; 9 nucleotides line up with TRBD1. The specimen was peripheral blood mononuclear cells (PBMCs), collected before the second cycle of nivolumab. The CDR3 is CAWGQGHSETQYF. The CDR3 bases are TGTGCCTGGGGACAGGGGCATTCTGAGACCCAGTACTTC.